The 20 T cell receptor beta chains in this list originate from one sample, sequenced in a study of blood T cells in healthy people across ages. It was with a sample-barcoded 5' primer and a J-beta primer mix that a second PCR of about 6 to 12 cycles was run. TCRdb re-analysed the 5' RACE reads in MiXCR, keeping a single row per CDR3 protein. Counted here are roughly 640,000 distinct CDR3 sequences, about 30% occurring once; the ten biggest clones make up less than 20%. Input material: blood. The source of these receptors is a woman over 75 in good health.

This clonotype was counted only a few times. The V and J genes are TRBV28 and TRBJ2-4; possible D gene TRBD2, 7 bases. V was trimmed by 11 bases and J by 5 bases, leaving 22 bases between them. In germline, CDR1 is MDHEN, CDR2 SYDVKM. This CDR3 region has 15 residues. CDR3 loop: CASQEGGRAENIQYF. The CDR3 DNA follows: TGTGCCTCTCAGGAGGGGGGGAGGGCCGAAAACATTCAGTACTTC.

This clonotype was found many times. The V call is TRBV5-5, the J call TRBJ2-3; D gene uncertain. The ends were cut back, 2 bases at V and 2 bases at J, with 15 bases in the middle. The germline gives CDR1 SGHKS, CDR2 YYEKEE (reference sequence). The CDR3 totals 16 residues. DNA of the CDR3: TGTGCCAGCAGCTTAGATCCTGCACAGTTCACAGATACGCAGTATTTT. Its protein product is CASSLDPAQFTDTQYF.

The rearrangement links TRBV3-1 to TRBJ1-2, with D perhaps TRBD1 (5 bases). The V gene's germline CDR1 is LGHDT and CDR2 YNNKEL (reference sequence). V was trimmed by 3 bases and J by 6 bases, leaving 14 bases between them. The CDR3 runs 14 residues. CDR3 bases: TGTGCCAGCAGCCATGACCGGGGGGATCATGGCTACACCTTC. Its translation is CASSHDRGDHGYTF.

CDR3 region: CSATRDSYNEQYF. The DNA for the CDR3 is TGCAGTGCCACCCGGGACAGTTACAATGAGCAGTACTTC. J is TRBJ2-4 and V is TRBV20-1, with TRBD1 matching 7 bases. Looked up from germline, CDR1 is DFQATT and CDR2 is SNEGSKA (reference sequence). CDR3 length: 13 amino acids. V lost 6 bases, J lost 13 bases, and 15 bases stayed unmatched.

The table lists this clonotype with many counts. The J gene is TRBJ2-5, the V gene TRBV5-6; D is possibly TRBD2 (5 bases). The length of the CDR3 is 13 residues. Germline V CDR1 and CDR2: SGHDT, YYEEEE. V shed 2 bases and J shed 5 bases, with 10 bases lying between them. The chain's CDR3 is CASSFLAEETQYF. CDR3 bases: TGTGCCAGCAGCTTTCTAGCCGAGGAGACCCAGTACTTC.

This clonotype was seen ten or more times. This chain joins TRBV6-2 or TRBV6-3 and TRBJ2-3, with 13 bases that match TRBD2. Unmatched junction bases numbered 5, after V lost 5 bases and J lost 6 bases. Germline V CDR1 and CDR2: MNHEY, SVGEGT. The CDR3 loop spans 15 amino acids. The DNA of the CDR3 is TGTGCCAGCAGTCCCCGACTAGCGGGGGGCGATACGCAGTATTTT. It is translated as CASSPRLAGGDTQYF.

This clonotype was detected ten times or more. This chain connects TRBV6-5 to TRBJ2-7, with 12 bases matching TRBD1. The CDR3 spans 15 residues. From germline, CDR1 is MNHEY and CDR2 SVGAGI. The J segment lost 3 bases and the V segment lost 5 bases, leaving 5 bases of the junction unmatched. The CDR3 here is CASSDRDRGLYEQYF. CDR3 nucleotides: TGTGCCAGCAGTGATAGGGACAGGGGGCTCTACGAGCAGTACTTC.

Concerning this clonotype itself: This clone may be a read error of a much larger clone one base away. This chain connects TRBV3-1 to TRBJ2-1; 9 bases agree with TRBD1. This CDR3 contains 15 residues. Germline V lookup: CDR1 LGHDT, CDR2 YNNKEL (reference sequence). V shed 8 bases and J 8 bases; nucleotides not matched to a gene: 13. The CDR3 sequence is CASGSTGTGFHEQFF. The CDR3 DNA follows: TGTGCCAGCGGGTCCACCGGGACAGGGTTCCATGAGCAGTTCTTC.

This clonotype showed up many times. The chain is built from TRBV30 and TRBJ2-2; 7 nucleotides agree with TRBD2. The CDR3 has 15 amino acids. Germline assignment: CDR1 GTSNPN and CDR2 SVGIG (reference sequence). V lost 0 bases, J lost 3 bases, and 4 bases stayed unmatched. DNA of the CDR3: TGTGCCTGGAGTGTGGGAGGGAGTCACACCGGGGAGCTGTTTTTT. Translation: CAWSVGGSHTGELFF.

This clonotype has at least ten counts. The genes are TRBV5-1 and TRBJ1-2; 7 bases are a match to TRBD1. Germline lookup yields CDR1 SGHRS and CDR2 YFSETQ. The CDR3 loop spans 15 amino acids. V dropped 7 bases and J dropped 6; count of bases not matched to a gene: 15. CDR3 coding DNA: TGCGCCAGCGCCAGCACCGCCGGGACAGCAAATGGCTACACCTTC. Its translation is CASASTAGTANGYTF.

This clonotype was observed many times. This chain uses TRBV27 with TRBJ2-7; D may match TRBD1 or TRBD2 (5 bases each). Trimming took 5 bases from V and 6 from J, leaving 17 bases between them. This CDR3 has 14 residues. CDR1 is MNHEY and CDR2 is SMNVEV in the germline V gene (reference sequence). CDR3 nucleotide sequence: TGTGCCAGCAGTCAGGGAGAGGCTCTCTCCGAGCAGTACTTC. This sequence encodes CASSQGEALSEQYF.

A few counts support this clonotype. A read error may explain this, as a much larger clone is one base away. The chain links TRBV29-1 to TRBJ2-7, with 7 bases identical to TRBD1. Germline V gene data show CDR1 as SQVTM and CDR2 as ANQGSEA. J was trimmed by 7 bases and V by 3 bases; bases with no gene match: 3. CDR3 length equals 11 residues. In DNA, the CDR3 is TGCAGCGTTGATTGGGACAGAGAGCAGTACTTC. Its translation is CSVDWDREQYF.

This clonotype was recorded at least ten times. This sequence joins TRBV4-2 and TRBJ1-2, with 9 positions matching TRBD1. The V segment lost 0 bases and the J segment 3 bases; nucleotides outside the gene matches: 5. The germline CDR1 and CDR2 sequences are LGHNA and YNFKEQ. The CDR3 consists of 16 residues. CDR3 sequence reads: CASSQDSTGGDYGYTF. The CDR3 DNA sequence: TGTGCCAGCAGCCAAGATTCGACAGGGGGGGACTATGGCTACACCTTC.

This clonotype has only a few counts. The V and J genes are TRBV9 and TRBJ2-1; TRBD2 agrees at 9 bases. Per the germline V gene, CDR1 is SGDLS and CDR2 is YYNGEE. The CDR3 is made up of 16 amino acids. The ends lost 4 bases at V and 1 base at J; junction bases unmatched: 6. CDR3 DNA: TGTGCCAGCAGCTTTAGCGGGAGCCAGTCCTACAATGAGCAGTTCTTC. This gives the protein CASSFSGSQSYNEQFF. The full variable domain, in which reference TRBV9 and TRBJ2-1 provide the parts outside the CDR3, is DSGVTQTPKHLITATGQRVTLRCSPRSGDLSVYWYQQSLDQGLQFLIQYYNGEERAKGNILERFSAQQFPDLHSELNLSSLELGDSALYFCASSFSGSQSYNEQFFGPGTRLTVL.

The V and J genes are TRBV20-1 and TRBJ1-4; 9 positions agree with TRBD1. This CDR3 region has 13 residues. CDR1 is DFQATT, CDR2 SNEGSKA, per germline (reference sequence). With V trimmed by 6 bases and J by 8 bases, 7 bases remained unmatched. DNA of the CDR3: TGCAGTGCCGCACAGGGGGCCAGGGAAAAACTGTTTTTT. Protein: CSAAQGAREKLFF.

Comment on this clonotype: A read error is possible here, since a much larger clone lies one base away. V is TRBV29-1 and J is TRBJ1-5; TRBD1 might be the D (5 bases). V was cut by 4 bases and J by 13 bases, with 17 bases left in between. Germline values: CDR1 SQVTM, CDR2 ANQGSEA. The CDR3 covers 12 residues. The CDR3 is CSVGEQGGEQHF. The CDR3 region has the DNA TGCAGCGTTGGGGAGCAGGGAGGGGAACAGCATTTT. Variable domain in full (rest from reference TRBV29-1 and TRBJ1-5): SAVISQKPSRDICQRGTSLTIQCQVDSQVTMMFWYRQQPGQSLTLIATANQGSEATYESGFVIDKFPISRPNLTFSTLTVSNMSPEDSSIYLCSVGEQGGEQHFGDGTRLSIL.

The genes are TRBV20-1 and TRBJ2-5; no clear D. The CDR3 sequence is 13 residues long. The germline V and J ends were trimmed by 6 bases and 0 bases, with 11 bases remaining between them. CDR1 is DFQATT and CDR2 is SNEGSKA in the germline V gene (reference sequence). This chain's CDR3 is CSAGSMYQETQYF. In DNA form, the CDR3 reads TGCAGTGCAGGGTCGATGTACCAAGAGACCCAGTACTTC.

This clonotype appeared many times. This chain links TRBV10-3 with TRBJ2-3; possibly TRBD2 for D (6 bases). CDR1 is ENHRY and CDR2 is SYGVKD in the germline V gene. CDR3 length: 14 residues. V dropped 2 bases and J dropped 2 bases, with 8 bases sitting between them. CDR3 loop: CAISEGGATDTQYF. CDR3 DNA: TGTGCCATCAGTGAGGGAGGGGCCACAGATACGCAGTATTTT.

This clonotype was seen a handful of times. The chain uses TRBV12-3 or TRBV12-4 and TRBJ1-1, with D hard to call. This CDR3 has 14 residues. Trimming stripped 6 bases from V and 10 bases from J, with 21 bases between. In DNA, the CDR3 is TGTGCCAGCAGAGCAAACGGGCTTCGAGCTGGAGCTTTCTTT. As protein: CASRANGLRAGAFF.

In this sample, this clonotype turned up once. The V and J genes are TRBV5-1 and TRBJ2-1; 9 bases agree with TRBD2. Germline values: CDR1 SGHRS, CDR2 YFSETQ. There are 15 residues in the CDR3. The V and J ends lost 4 bases and 1 base, in that order; junction bases with no gene match: 3. The DNA of the CDR3 is TGCGCCAGCAGCCGGACTAGCGATTCCTACAATGAGCAGTTCTTC. Protein product: CASSRTSDSYNEQFF.